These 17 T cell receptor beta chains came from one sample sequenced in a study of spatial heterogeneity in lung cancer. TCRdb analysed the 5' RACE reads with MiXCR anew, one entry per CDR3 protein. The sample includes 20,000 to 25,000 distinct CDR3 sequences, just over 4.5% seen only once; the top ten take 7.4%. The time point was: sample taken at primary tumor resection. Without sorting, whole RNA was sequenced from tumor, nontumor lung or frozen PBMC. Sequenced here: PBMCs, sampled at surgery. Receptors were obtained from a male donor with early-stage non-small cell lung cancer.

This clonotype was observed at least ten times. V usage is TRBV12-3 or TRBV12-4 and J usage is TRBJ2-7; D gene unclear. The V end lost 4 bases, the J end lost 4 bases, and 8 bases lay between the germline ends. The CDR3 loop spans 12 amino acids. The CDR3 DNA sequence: TGTGCCAGCAGTTATATTGCGTACGAGCAGTACTTC. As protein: CASSYIAYEQYF.

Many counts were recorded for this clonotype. DNA of the CDR3: TGCGCCAGCAGCACGGAAAGACCCATTGAGCAGTACTTC. Its protein is CASSTERPIEQYF. V gene TRBV5-1 combines with J gene TRBJ2-7; no clear D. CDR3 length: 13 residues. The V gene's germline CDR1 is SGHRS and CDR2 YFSETQ. Between the trimmed V and J ends, which lost 4 bases and 7 bases, there was a span of 15 bases.

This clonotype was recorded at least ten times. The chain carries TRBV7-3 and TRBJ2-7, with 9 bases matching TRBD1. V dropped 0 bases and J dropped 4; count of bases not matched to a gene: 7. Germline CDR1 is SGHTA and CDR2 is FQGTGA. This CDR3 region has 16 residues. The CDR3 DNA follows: TGTGCCAGCAGCTTAACTGGGACAGGGATGAGTTACGAGCAGTACTTC. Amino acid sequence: CASSLTGTGMSYEQYF.

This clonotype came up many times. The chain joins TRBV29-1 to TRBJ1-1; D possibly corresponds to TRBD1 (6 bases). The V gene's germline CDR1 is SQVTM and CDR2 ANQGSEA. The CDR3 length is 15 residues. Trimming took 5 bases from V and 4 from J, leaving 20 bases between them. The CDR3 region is CSVLSRFGGPTEAFF. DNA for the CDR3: TGCAGCGTTCTCTCACGCTTCGGGGGGCCCACTGAAGCTTTCTTT.

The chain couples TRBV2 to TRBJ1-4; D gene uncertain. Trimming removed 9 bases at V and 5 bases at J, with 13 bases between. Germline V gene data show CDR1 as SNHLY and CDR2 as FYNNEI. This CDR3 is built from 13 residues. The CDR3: CASRWRQNEKLFF. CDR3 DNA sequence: TGTGCCAGTCGGTGGAGGCAAAATGAAAAACTGTTTTTT.

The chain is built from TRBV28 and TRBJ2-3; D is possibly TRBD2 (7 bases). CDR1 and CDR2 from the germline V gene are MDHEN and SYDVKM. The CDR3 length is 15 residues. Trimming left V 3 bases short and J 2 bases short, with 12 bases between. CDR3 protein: CASSFGGGLTDTQYF. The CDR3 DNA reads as TGTGCCAGCAGTTTTGGCGGGGGCCTCACAGATACGCAGTATTTT.

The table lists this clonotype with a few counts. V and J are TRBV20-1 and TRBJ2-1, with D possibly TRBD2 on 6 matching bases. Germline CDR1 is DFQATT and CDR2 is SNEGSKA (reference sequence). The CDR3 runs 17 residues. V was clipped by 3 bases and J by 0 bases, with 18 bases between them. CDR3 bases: TGCAGTGCTAGGGATCTAGCGCGGGGATACTCCTACAATGAGCAGTTCTTC. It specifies CSARDLARGYSYNEQFF.

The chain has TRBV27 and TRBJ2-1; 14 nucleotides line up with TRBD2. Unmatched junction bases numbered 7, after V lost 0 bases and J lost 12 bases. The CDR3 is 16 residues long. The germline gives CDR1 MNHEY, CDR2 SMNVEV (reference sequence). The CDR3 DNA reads TGTGCCAGCAGTTTATCCTTGGGACTAGCGGGAGTGTGGCAGTTCTTC. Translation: CASSLSLGLAGVWQFF.

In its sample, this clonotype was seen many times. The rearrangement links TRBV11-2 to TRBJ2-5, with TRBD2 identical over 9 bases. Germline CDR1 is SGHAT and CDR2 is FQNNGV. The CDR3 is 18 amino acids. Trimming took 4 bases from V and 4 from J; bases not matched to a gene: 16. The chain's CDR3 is CASSSRLTLAGARETQYF. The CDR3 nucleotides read TGTGCCAGCAGCTCGCGCCTGACCTTAGCGGGAGCTCGAGAGACCCAGTACTTC.

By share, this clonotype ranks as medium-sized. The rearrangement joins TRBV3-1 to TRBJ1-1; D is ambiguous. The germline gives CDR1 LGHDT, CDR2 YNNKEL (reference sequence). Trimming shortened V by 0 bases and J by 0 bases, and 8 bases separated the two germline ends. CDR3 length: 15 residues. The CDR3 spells CASSQDAGLNTEAFF. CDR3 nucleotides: TGTGCCAGCAGCCAAGATGCAGGACTGAACACTGAAGCTTTCTTT.

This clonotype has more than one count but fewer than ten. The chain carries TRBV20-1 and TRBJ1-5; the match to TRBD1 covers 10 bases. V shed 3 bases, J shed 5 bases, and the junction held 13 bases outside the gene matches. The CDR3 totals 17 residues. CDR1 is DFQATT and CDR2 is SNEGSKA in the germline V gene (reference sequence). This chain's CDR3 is CSARFWDRGKGYQPQHF. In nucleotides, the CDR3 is TGCAGTGCTAGGTTTTGGGACAGGGGTAAGGGCTATCAGCCCCAGCATTTT.

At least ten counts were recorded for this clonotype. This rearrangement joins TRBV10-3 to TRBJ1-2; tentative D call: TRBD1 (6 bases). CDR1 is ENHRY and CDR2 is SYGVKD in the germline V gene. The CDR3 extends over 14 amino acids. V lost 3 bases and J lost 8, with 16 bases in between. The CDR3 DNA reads TGTGCCATCAGTGAAGGGATGGGGGCGGAGGGCTACACCTTC. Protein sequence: CAISEGMGAEGYTF.

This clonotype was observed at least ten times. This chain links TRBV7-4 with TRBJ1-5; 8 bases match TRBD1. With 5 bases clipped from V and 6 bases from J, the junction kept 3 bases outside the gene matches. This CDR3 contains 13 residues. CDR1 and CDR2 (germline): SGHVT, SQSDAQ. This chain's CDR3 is CASSQTGGQPQHF. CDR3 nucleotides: TGTGCCAGCAGCCAAACAGGGGGTCAGCCCCAGCATTTT.

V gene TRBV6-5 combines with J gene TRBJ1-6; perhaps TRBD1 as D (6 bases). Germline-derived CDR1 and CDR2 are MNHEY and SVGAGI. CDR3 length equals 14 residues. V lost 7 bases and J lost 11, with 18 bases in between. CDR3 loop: CASNRQAGVTPLHF. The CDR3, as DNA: TGTGCCAGCAACCGACAGGCCGGTGTTACACCCCTCCACTTT.

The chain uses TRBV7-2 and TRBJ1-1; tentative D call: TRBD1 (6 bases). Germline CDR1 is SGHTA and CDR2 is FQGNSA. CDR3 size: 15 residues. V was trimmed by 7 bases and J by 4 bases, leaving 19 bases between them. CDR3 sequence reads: CASTPRGGSVTEAFF. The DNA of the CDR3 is TGTGCCAGCACCCCGCGAGGGGGGTCCGTCACTGAAGCTTTCTTT.

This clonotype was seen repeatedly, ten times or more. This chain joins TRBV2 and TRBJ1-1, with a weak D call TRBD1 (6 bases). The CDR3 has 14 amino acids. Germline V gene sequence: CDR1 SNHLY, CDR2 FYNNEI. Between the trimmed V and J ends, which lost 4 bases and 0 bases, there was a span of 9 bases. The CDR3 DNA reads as TGTGCCAGCAGTGTAACAGGGATGAACACTGAAGCTTTCTTT. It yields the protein CASSVTGMNTEAFF.

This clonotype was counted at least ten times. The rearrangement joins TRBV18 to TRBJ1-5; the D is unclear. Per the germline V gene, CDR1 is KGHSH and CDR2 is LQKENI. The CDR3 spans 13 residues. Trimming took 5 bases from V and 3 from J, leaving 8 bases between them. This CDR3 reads CASSTANNQPQHF. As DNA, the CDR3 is TGTGCCAGCTCAACAGCCAACAATCAGCCCCAGCATTTT.